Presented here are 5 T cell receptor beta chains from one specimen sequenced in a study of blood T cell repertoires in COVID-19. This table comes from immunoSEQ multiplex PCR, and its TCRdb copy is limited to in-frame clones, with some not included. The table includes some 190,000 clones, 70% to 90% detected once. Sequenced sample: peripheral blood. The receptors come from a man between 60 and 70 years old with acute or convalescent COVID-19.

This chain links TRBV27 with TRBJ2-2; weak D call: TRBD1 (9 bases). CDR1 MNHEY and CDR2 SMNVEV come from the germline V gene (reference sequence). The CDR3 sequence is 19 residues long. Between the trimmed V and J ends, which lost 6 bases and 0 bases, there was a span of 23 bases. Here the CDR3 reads CASSLNRGLAGSNTGELFF. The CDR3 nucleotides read TGTGCCAGCAGCCTAAACAGGGGGCTAGCGGGTTCGAACACCGGGGAGCTGTTTTTT.

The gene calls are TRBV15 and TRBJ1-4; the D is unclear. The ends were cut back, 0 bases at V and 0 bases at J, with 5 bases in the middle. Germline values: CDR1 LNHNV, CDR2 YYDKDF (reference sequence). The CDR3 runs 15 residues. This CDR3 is CATSRDPTTNEKLFF. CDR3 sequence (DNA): TGTGCCACCAGCAGAGATCCCACAACTAATGAAAAACTGTTTTTT.

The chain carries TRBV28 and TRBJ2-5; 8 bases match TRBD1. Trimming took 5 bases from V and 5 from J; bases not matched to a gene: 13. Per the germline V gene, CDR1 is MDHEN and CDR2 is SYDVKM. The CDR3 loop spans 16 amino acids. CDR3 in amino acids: CASSRRGQGKRETQYF. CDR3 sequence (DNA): TGTGCCAGCAGTAGACGAGGACAGGGAAAAAGGGAGACCCAGTACTTC.

CDR3 amino acids: CASSLRQGAYNEQFF. For the CDR3, the DNA is TGTGCCAGCAGTCTCCGACAGGGGGCGTACAATGAGCAGTTCTTC. The chain couples TRBV27 to TRBJ2-1; 10 bases map to TRBD1. V was clipped by 5 bases and J by 4 bases; unmatched bases: 5. CDR1 and CDR2 from the germline V gene are MNHEY and SMNVEV (reference sequence). This CDR3 is built from 15 residues.

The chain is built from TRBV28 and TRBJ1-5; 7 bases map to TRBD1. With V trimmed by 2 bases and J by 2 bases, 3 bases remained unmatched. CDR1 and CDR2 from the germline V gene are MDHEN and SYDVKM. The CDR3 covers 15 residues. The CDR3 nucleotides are TGTGCCAGCAGTTTACCTACAGGGGGCAATCAGCCCCAGCATTTT. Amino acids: CASSLPTGGNQPQHF.